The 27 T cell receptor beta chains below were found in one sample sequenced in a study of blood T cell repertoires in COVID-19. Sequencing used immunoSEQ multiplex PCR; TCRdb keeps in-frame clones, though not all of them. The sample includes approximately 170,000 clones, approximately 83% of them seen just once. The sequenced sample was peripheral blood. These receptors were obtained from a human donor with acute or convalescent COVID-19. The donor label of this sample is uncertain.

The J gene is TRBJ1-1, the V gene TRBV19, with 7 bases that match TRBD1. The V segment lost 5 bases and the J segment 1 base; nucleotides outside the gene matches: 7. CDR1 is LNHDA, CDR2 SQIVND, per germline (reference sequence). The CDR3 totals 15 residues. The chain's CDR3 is CASSLAQGENTEAFF. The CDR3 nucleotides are TGTGCCAGTAGTCTCGCCCAGGGGGAGAACACTGAAGCTTTCTTT.

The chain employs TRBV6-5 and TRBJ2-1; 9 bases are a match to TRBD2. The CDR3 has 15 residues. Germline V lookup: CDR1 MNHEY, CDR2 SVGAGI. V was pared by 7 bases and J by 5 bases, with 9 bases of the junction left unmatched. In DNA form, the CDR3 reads TGTGCCAGCATTCTGAGCGGGGGGTTTGACAATGAGCAGTTCTTC. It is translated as CASILSGGFDNEQFF.

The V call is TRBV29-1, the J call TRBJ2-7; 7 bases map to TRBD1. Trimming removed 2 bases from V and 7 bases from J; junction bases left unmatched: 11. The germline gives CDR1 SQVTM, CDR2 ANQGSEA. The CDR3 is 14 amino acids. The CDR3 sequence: CSVETGTDTREQYF. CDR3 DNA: TGCAGCGTTGAAACCGGGACAGATACTAGGGAGCAGTACTTC.

For the CDR3, the DNA is TGTGCCAGCAGCCCCCTAGCGGGGGGTGTTCACGAGCAGTACTTC. This encodes CASSPLAGGVHEQYF. V and J are TRBV7-3 and TRBJ2-7; TRBD2 aligns across 11 bases. The ends lost 5 bases at V and 5 bases at J; junction bases unmatched: 8. Germline CDR1 reads SGHTA; CDR2 reads FQGTGA. The CDR3 is 15 amino acids. Complete variable domain (other parts from reference TRBV7-3 and TRBJ2-7): GAGVSQTPSNKVTEKGKYVELRCDPISGHTALYWYRQSLGQGPEFLIYFQGTGAADDSGLPNDRFFAVRPEGSVSTLKIQRTERGDSAVYLCASSPLAGGVHEQYFGPGTRLTVT.

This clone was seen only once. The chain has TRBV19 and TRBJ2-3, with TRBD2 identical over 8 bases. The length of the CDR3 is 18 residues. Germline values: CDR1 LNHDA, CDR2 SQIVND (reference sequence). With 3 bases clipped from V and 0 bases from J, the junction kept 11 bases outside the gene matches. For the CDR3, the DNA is TGTGCCAGTAGTATGTCGAGCGGGGGTGGAGGTAGCACAGATACGCAGTATTTT. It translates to CASSMSSGGGGSTDTQYF.

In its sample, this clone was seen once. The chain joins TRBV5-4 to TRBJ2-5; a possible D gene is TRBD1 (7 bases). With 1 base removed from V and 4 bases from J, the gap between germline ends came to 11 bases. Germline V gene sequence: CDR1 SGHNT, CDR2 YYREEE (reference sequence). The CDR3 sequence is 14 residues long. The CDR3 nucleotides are TGTGCCAGCAGCTTGCGGCAGGGGGGAGAGACCCAGTACTTC. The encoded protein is CASSLRQGGETQYF.

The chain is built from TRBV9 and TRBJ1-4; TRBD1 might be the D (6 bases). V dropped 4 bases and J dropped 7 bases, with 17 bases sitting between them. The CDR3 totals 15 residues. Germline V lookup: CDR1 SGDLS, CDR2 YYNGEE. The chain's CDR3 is CASSLSAGGLEKLFF. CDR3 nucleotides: TGTGCCAGCAGCCTCTCTGCGGGGGGCCTTGAAAAACTGTTTTTT.

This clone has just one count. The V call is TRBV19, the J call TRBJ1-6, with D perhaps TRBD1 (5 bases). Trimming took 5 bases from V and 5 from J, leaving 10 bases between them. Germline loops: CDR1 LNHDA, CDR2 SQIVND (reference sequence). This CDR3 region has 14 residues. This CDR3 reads CASSLGGNNSPLHF. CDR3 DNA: TGTGCCAGTAGTCTGGGGGGAAATAATTCACCCCTCCACTTT.

The CDR3 region has the DNA TGTGCCAGTATCCCCTTAGCGGGAGGTATCGGTGGCGGGGAGCTGTTTTTT. Translating it yields CASIPLAGGIGGGELFF. V is TRBV19 and J is TRBJ2-2, with 10 bases that match TRBD2. Germline values: CDR1 LNHDA, CDR2 SQIVND (reference sequence). This CDR3 contains 17 residues. Trimming cost V 7 bases and J 7 bases; bases outside gene matches: 15.

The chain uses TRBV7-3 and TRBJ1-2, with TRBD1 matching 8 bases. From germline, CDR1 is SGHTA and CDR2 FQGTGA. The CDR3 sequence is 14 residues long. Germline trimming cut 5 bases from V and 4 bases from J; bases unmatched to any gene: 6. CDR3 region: CASSLTGASYGYTF. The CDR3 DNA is TGTGCCAGCAGCCTGACAGGGGCCAGCTATGGCTACACCTTC.

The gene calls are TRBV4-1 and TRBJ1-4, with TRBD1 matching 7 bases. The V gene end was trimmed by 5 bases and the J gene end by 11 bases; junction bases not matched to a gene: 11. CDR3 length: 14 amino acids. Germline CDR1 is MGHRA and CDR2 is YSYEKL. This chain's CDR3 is CASSELTGSRKLFF. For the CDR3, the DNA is TGCGCCAGCAGCGAGCTGACAGGGTCGCGGAAACTGTTTTTT.

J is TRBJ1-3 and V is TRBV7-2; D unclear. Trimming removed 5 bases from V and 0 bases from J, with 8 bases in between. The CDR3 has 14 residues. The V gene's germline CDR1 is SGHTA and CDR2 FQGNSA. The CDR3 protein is CASSMSNSGNTIYF. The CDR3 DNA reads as TGTGCCAGCAGCATGTCTAACTCTGGAAACACCATATATTTT.

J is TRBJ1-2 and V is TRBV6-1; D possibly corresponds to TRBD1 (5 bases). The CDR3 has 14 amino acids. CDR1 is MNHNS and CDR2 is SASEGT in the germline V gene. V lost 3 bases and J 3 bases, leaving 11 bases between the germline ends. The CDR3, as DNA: TGTGCCAGCAGTGAGGGGGGAAATCACTATGGCTACACCTTC. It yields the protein CASSEGGNHYGYTF.

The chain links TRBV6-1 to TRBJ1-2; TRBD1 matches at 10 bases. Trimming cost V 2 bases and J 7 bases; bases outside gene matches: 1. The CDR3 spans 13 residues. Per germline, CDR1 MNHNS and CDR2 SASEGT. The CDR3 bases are TGTGCCAGCAGTGAAAGGGACAGGGGTGGCTACACCTTC. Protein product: CASSERDRGGYTF.

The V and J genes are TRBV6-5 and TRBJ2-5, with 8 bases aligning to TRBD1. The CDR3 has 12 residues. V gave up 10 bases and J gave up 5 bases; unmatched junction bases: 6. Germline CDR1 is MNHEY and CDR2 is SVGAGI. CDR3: CATQGGRETQYF. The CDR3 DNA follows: TGTGCCACACAGGGGGGCCGGGAGACCCAGTACTTC.

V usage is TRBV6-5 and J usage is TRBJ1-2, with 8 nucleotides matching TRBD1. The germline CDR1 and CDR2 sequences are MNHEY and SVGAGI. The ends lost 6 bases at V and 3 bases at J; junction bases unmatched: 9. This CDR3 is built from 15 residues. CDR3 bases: TGTGCCAGCAGGGTAGCGACAGGGGCGGACTATGGCTACACCTTC. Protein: CASRVATGADYGYTF.

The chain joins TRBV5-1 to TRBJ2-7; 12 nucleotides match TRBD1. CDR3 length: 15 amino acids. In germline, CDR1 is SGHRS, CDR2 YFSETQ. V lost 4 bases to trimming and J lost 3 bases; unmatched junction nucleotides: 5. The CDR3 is CASSPGTGGDYEQYF. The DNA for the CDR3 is TGCGCCAGCAGCCCGGGGACAGGGGGCGACTACGAGCAGTACTTC.

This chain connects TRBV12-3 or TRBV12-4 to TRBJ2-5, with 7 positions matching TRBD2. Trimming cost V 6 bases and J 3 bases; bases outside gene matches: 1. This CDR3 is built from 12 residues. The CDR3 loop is CASSRGEETQYF. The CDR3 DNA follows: TGTGCCAGCAGCCGGGGGGAAGAGACCCAGTACTTC.

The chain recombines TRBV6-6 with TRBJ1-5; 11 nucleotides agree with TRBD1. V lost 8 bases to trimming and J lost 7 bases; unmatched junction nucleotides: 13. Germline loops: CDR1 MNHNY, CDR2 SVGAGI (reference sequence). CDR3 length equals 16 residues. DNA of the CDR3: TGTGCCAGCGTAGAACGGGGACAGGGGGGGGCACAGCCCCAGCATTTT. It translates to CASVERGQGGAQPQHF.

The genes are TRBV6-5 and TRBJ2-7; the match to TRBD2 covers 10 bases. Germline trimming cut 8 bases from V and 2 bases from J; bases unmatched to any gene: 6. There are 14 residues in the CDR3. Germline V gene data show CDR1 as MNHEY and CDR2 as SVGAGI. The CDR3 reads CASGRTSGTYEQYF. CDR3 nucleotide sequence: TGTGCCAGCGGACGGACTAGCGGCACCTACGAGCAGTACTTC.

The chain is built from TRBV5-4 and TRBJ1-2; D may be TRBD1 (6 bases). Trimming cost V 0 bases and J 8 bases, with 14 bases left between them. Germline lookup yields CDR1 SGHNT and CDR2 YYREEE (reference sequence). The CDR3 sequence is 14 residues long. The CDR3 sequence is CASSLGQASGGYTF. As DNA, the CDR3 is TGTGCCAGCAGCTTGGGACAGGCCTCTGGAGGCTACACCTTC.

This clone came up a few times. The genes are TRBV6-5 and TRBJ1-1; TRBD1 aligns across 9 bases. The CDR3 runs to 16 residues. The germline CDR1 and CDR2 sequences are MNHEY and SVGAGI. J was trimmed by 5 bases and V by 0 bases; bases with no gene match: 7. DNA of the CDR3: TGTGCCAGCAGTTACTCGATCACAGGGGGCTATACTGAAGCTTTCTTT. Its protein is CASSYSITGGYTEAFF.

The CDR3 sequence is CAWSVTGGLGYTF. Here the CDR3 DNA reads TGTGCCTGGAGTGTAACGGGGGGACTTGGCTACACCTTC. This chain links TRBV30 with TRBJ1-2; perhaps TRBD1 as D (5 bases). Germline V lookup: CDR1 GTSNPN, CDR2 SVGIG (reference sequence). The V gene lost 0 bases and the J gene lost 7 bases, with 12 bases spanning the gap. The CDR3 extends over 13 amino acids. The full variable domain, completed using reference TRBV30 and TRBJ1-2, is SQTIHQWPATLVQPVGSPLSLECTVEGTSNPNLYWYRQAAGRGLQLLFYSVGIGQISSEVPQNLSASRPQDRQFILSSKKLLLSDSGFYLCAWSVTGGLGYTFGSGTRLTVV.

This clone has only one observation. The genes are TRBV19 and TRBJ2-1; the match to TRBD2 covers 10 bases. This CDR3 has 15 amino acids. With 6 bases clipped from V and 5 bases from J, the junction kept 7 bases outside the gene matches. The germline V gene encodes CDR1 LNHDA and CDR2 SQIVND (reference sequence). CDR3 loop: CASRELAGAHNEQFF. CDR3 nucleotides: TGTGCCAGTAGGGAGCTAGCGGGGGCCCACAATGAGCAGTTCTTC.

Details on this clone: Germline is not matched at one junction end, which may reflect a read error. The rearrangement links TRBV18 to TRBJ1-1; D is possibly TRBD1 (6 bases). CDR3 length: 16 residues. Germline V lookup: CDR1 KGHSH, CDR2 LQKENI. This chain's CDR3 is CASSPQQGRTNAEAFF. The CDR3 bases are TGTGCCAGCTCACCGCAACAGGGTAGAACGAACGCTGAAGCTTTCTTT.

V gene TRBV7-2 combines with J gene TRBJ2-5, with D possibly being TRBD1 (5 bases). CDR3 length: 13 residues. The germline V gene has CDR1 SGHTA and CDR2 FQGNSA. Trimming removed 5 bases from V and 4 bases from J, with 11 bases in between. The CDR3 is CASSPQRGETQYF. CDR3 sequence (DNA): TGTGCCAGCAGCCCACAAAGGGGAGAGACCCAGTACTTC.

The CDR3 nucleotides read TGTGCCAGCAGCTTGACGGGAAGCTATGGCTACACCTTC. Residues: CASSLTGSYGYTF. The gene calls are TRBV5-4 and TRBJ1-2; unclear D gene. The CDR3 is made up of 13 amino acids. CDR1 and CDR2 (germline): SGHNT, YYREEE (reference sequence). Trimming stripped 1 base from V and 4 bases from J, with 8 bases between.